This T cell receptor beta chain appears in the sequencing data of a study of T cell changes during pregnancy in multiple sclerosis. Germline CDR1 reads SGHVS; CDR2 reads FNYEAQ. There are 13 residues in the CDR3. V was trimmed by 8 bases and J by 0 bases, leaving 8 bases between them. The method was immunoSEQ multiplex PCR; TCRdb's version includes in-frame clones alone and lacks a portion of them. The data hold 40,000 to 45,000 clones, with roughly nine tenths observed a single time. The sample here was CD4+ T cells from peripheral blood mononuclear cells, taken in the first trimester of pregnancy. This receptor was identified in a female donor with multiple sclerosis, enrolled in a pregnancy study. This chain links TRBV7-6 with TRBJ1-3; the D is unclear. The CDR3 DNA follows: TGTGCCAGCGGCCGAGGCTCTGGAAACACCATATATTTT. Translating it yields CASGRGSGNTIYF.